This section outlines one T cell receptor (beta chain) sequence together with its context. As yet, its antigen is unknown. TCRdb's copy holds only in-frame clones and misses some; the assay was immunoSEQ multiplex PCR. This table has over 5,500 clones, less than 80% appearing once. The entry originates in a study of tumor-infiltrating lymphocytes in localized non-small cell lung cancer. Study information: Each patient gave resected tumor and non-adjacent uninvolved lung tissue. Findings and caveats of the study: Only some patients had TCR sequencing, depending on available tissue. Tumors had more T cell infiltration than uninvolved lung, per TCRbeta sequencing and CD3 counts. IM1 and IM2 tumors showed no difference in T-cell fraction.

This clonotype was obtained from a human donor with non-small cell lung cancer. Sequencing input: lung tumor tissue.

In DNA, the CDR3 is TGTGCCAGCAGTTTCCAGGGGAACTATGGCTACACCTTC. Its translation: CASSFQGNYGYTF. V and J are TRBV28 and TRBJ1-2, with D maybe TRBD1 (6 bases). The germline gives CDR1 MDHEN, CDR2 SYDVKM. The germline V and J ends were trimmed by 3 bases and 2 bases, with 7 bases remaining between them. The CDR3 sequence is 13 residues long.